This T cell receptor (beta chain) was captured in a study of cytomegalovirus exposure and HLA in healthy donors (dated by TCRdb to 2016 to 2017). About the investigation overall: An earlier analysis of under 600 of the donors reported about 250 Gb of sequence data and approximately 110 million unique TCR beta sequences from about 179 million T cells. Every discovery cohort repertoire had been produced on one sequencing platform. Typing coverage varied by locus: 629-630 donors for A, B, C, DRB1 and DQB1; approximately 500 for DQA1; about 600 for DPA1; around 450 for DPB1. Along with the roughly 710-subject first cohort, a separate validation cohort of 120 different subjects was used. The genetic ancestry cluster associated with self-reported Caucasian donors included about 84% of the 300 to 450 genotyped donors. An earlier analysis of 587 of the donors applied high-throughput TCR beta sequencing to assess whether each TCR beta V gene segment acted as functional or pseudogenic. On average, about 240,000 unique TCR beta nucleotide sequences were sequenced per donor among 398 genotyped donors of the cohort, with roughly 18% of those sequences being non-productive. A later genetic analysis took genome-wide SNP genotypes for about 65% of the 666 donors and used that subset as a discovery cohort. The T cell repertoires of 666 subjects were profiled by immunosequencing and related to cytomegalovirus serostatus. Rather than using new phenotypic data, the later analysis identified candidate immune exposures from TCR beta sequences and from how often those sequences occurred across donors. The study aimed to test whether cataloging public T cell receptors could reveal signatures of past pathogen exposure. An early release that covered 640 HLA-typed donors contained approximately 320 gigabases of sequencing data and 75 million to 100 million unique TCR sequences. Donor age, sex, ethnicity and CMV serostatus were collected together with the repertoire data. The study combined high-throughput TCR immunosequencing, statistical association of individual TCRs with disease status, and machine learning to predict cytomegalovirus infection status. Class I and class II HLA loci were covered by the typing at four-digit resolution. A later analysis re-analyzed previously published TCR beta repertoires from approximately 670 donors and added high-resolution HLA genotyping to study TCR occurrence patterns. Roughly 5 DR-DQ haplotypes were handled as single units for association and clustering because linkage in the cohort was strong. The investigation overall reported the following: CMV serostatus was the only immune exposure information available for the cohort. A further reported finding was that TCR beta sequences accurately predicted the HLA-A and HLA-B alleles for most subjects in the first cohort. Assigning TCR associations to individual alleles was difficult when HLA alleles, especially DR and DQ, strongly co-occurred. At a false discovery rate of 0.05, a later analysis linked about 17,000 TCR beta sequences to specific HLA alleles. According to a later analysis, TCR association rates differed among HLA loci, with DRB1 alleles showing the most associated TCRs and HLA-C alleles showing the fewest. The cohort was sequenced for TCR beta chains only, and without alpha or paired-chain data the features that could be detected were limited. Because counts were too low, some 17 rarely observed V segments, including chromosome 9 orphons, were left out of the earlier analysis of approximately 500 of the donors. A few of the identified cytomegalovirus-associated TCR beta chains were confirmed in vitro to be specific for cytomegalovirus antigens. Correlated functional status among segregating V segments might reflect linkage disequilibrium, but an unknown experimental factor could not be ruled out. Most CMV-associated TCR beta chains appeared to be HLA-restricted in a later analysis, and the HLA associations seemed to be driven largely by CMV exposure. Most TCR sequences were observed very rarely across donors, whereas some public TCRs were present in many individuals. A cluster of highly shared sequence variants was judged likely to represent a technical artifact of the sequencing pipeline. Compared with equally common non-associated chains, HLA-associated TCR beta chains in a later analysis were more clonally expanded and had lower generation probabilities. According to the authors, the approach could potentially be generalized to other disease states and immunological phenotypes. Because some donors lacked HLA typing at each locus, the association tests relied only on the typed subset. In both the original and validation cohorts, the classifier was reported to diagnose cytomegalovirus status with high specificity and sensitivity. In a later genetic analysis, a missense DCLRE1C variant was associated with V-gene and J-gene trimming of TCR beta chains, and the association was replicated in an independent cohort. Sequencing depth was assumed to be roughly uniform across donors in the presence/absence analyses, though that assumption may not hold. According to a later analysis, parvovirus B19, influenza, CMV and Epstein-Barr virus appeared linked to several top co-occurrence clusters. In an earlier analysis of approximately 600 of the donors, most TCR beta V segments were observed in productive rearrangements about 87% or about 30% of the time, broadly matching IMGT annotations. In a later genetic analysis, fewer N-insertions in productive TCRs were reported among donors in an Asian-associated ancestry cluster than the roughly 640-donor mean. The 87-base-pair reads could not distinguish some IMGT-functional V segments, including TRBV6-2 and TRBV6-3, so those segments were excluded. The study gave a list of about 150 TCR beta chains associated with cytomegalovirus.

About this clone: What this receptor recognizes is not known. Base qualities are not at hand, and no much larger clone is one base apart.

The cohort consisted of approximately 690 healthy bone marrow donors. At the time of sampling, all cohort members were nominally healthy, though unrecorded immune exposures were likely present. The donor tested CMV seronegative and was one of the 352 seronegative cohort members. Each donor provided a peripheral blood sample, and peripheral blood mononuclear cells were used for TCR beta sequencing. Genomic DNA was extracted from the blood cell samples with the Qiagen DNeasy Blood Extraction Kit. Receptor libraries were prepared by the immunoSEQ multiplex PCR assay. For the multiplex PCR, a mixture combining 60 forward primers for TCR Vbeta segments and 13 reverse primers for TCR Jbeta segments was used. The CDR3 region of rearranged TCR beta genes was amplified from genomic DNA with a multiplex PCR assay. The amplified TCR beta libraries were sequenced on the Illumina HiSeq System as 87-base-pair reads. Per the original workflow: In a later analysis, around 80 million unique TCR beta chains were counted across the approximately 620 repertoires, and approximately 11 million of these chains were shared by at least two donors. A nearest-neighbor algorithm error-corrected the raw reads and collapsed the reads into unique sequences, merging closely related sequences to remove PCR and sequencing errors. To assign V, D and J gene segments, CDR3 sequences were aligned to IMGT reference sequences. For a sequence to be retained, at least a six-nucleotide match to both a V gene segment and a J gene segment was required. Rearrangements were classified as productive when the CDR3 lacked stop codons and remained in frame with V and J, and all other rearrangements were classified as non-productive. CDR3 was defined according to IMGT convention as the region running from the second conserved V-encoded cysteine to the conserved J-encoded phenylalanine. Sequences without an unambiguous match to a single V gene segment were excluded from the earlier analysis of 450 to 650 of the donors. An earlier analysis of a few hundred of the donors classified V segments as functional when productive rearrangements were above 56.7% and as segregating when the standard deviation between donors was above 5%. A statistical classification framework was built for diagnosing cytomegalovirus status from the catalog of TCR beta chain sequences. In a later analysis, TCR nucleotide sequences were compared against IMGT/GENE-DB human TR gene sequences so that V and J genes could be assigned. In a later analysis, CDR3 sequences and most-parsimonious VDJ recombination scenarios were assigned using the TCRdist pipeline. In a later analysis, each TCR beta chain was defined by its CDR3 amino acid sequence together with its V-gene family, and reads without a unique V-gene family were excluded. A later analysis removed 500 to 600 highly shared, low-generation-probability nucleotide sequences to deal with suspected cross-contamination and a sequencing artifact. For each public chain, a later analysis derived a clonal expansion index from normalized ranks of inferred template counts within each repertoire. In a later analysis, generation probabilities were computed with a VDJ recombination model fitted to out-of-frame rearrangements, and the resulting probabilities were checked against IGoR. In a later analysis, TCR-TCR, TCR-HLA and TCR-CMV co-occurrence was scored with hypergeometric tests, and a repertoire-size bias correction was applied to TCR pairs. In a later analysis, false discovery rates were estimated by permuting HLA or CMV assignments 20 times. In a later analysis, co-occurring TCRs were grouped with DBSCAN, and TCRdist sequence similarity was added when clustering was performed within HLA-allele-positive subsets. For co-occurrence clustering, repertoires with fewer than 30,000 or more than 120,000 public chains were excluded, along with five repertoires with anomalous nucleotide sharing. Sourced from immuneACCESS, this table was stored by TCRdb with only in-frame sequences that have V and J called. A share of the clones is absent; for the studies checked, an unresolved V gene accounts for under half, and the remainder has no known explanation. V, J and clone size were drawn from that table, and D and trimming were deduced from the DNA. The sample includes roughly 190,000 clones, with around 83% observed a single time. The ten most abundant clones make up around 1% of the sample.

Compared with germline, V lacks 5 bases and J lacks 4 bases; bases without a gene match: 11. The CDR3 has 16 amino acids, counting the end cysteine and phenylalanine. The read is trimmed to its CDR3 DNA, 48 bases read in frame from base 1. For CDR1 and CDR2, the germline V gene lists SGHTA and FQGTGA. This chain joins TRBV7-3 to TRBJ2-1, with 7 bases in between that match TRBD2. Sequenced material: PBMCs. The origin of this receptor is a middle-aged woman in good health and CMV-seronegative. The nucleotides are TGTGCCAGCAGCCCCAACCGGGCTAGCGGATACAATGAGCAGTTCTTC. Its translation reads: CASSPNRASGYNEQFF.